A single T cell receptor (beta chain) is shown here with its context. Its antigen is as yet unknown. The CDR3 contains 13 residues. CDR1 and CDR2 from the germline V gene are SGHTA and FQGTGA. V shed 0 bases and J 10 bases; nucleotides not matched to a gene: 0. Sorting with CD45RO/CCR7/CD25/CD127/CD95/CD27 yielded naive, central memory, regulatory and stem-like memory CD4+ cells. This entry is derived from a study of beta chain features in type 1 diabetes. Findings and caveats of the study: Shortening that was moderate but significant affected the TCRB CDR3s of Type 1 diabetes patients in all four CD4+ subsets.

The authors reverse transcribed all of the isolated RNA, so sequencing captured expressed TCRB transcripts. Profiled with immunoSEQ multiplex PCR; TCRdb holds only in-frame clones, not every one. The top ten hold around 0.065% of the sample, which has about 470,000 clones, about 29% seen once. Sequenced: naive CD4+ T cells from blood. The chain joins TRBV7-3 to TRBJ2-1; 10 nucleotides align to TRBD2. The receptor was isolated from a man aged 18-30 years in good health. This chain's CDR3 is CASSLTSGREQFF. DNA of the CDR3: TGTGCCAGCAGCTTAACTAGCGGGAGGGAGCAGTTCTTC.